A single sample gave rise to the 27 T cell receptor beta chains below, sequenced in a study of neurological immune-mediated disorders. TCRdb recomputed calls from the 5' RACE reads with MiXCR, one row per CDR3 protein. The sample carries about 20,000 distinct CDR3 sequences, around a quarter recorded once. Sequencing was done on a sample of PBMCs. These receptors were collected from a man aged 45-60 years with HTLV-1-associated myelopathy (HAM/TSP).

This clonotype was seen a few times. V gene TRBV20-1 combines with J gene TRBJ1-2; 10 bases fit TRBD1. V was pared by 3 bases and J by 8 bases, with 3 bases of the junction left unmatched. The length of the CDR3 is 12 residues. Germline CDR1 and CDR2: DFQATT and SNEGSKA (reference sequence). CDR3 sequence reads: CSASDRGLGYTF. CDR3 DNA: TGCAGTGCTAGTGACAGGGGGCTCGGCTACACCTTC.

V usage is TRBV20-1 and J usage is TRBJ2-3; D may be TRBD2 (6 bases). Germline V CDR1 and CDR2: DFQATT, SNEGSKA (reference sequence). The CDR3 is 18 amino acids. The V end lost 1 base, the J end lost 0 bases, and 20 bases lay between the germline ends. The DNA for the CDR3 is TGCAGTGCTAGAGCGGGGCCACCCAGAAGCGGGAGCACAGATACGCAGTATTTT. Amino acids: CSARAGPPRSGSTDTQYF.

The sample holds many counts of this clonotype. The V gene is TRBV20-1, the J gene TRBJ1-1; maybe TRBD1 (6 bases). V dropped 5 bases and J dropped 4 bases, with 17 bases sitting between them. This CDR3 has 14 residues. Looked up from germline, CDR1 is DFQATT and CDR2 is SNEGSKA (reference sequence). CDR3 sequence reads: CSAEGRGWATEAFF. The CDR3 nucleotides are TGCAGTGCTGAAGGGAGGGGGTGGGCCACTGAAGCTTTCTTT.

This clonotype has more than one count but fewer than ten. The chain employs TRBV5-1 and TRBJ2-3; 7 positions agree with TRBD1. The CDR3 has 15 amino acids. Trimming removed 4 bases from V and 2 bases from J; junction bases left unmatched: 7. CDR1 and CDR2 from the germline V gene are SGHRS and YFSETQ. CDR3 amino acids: CASSTGAVNTDTQYF. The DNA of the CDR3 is TGCGCCAGCAGCACAGGGGCAGTAAACACAGATACGCAGTATTTT.

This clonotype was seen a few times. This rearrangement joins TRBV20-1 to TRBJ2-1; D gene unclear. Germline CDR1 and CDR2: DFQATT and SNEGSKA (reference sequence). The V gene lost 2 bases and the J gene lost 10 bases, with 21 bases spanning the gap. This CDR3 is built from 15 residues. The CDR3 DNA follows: TGCAGTGCTAGAAAGTCGAGTGGGGTCGCACCGGAGCAGTTCTTC. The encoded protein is CSARKSSGVAPEQFF.

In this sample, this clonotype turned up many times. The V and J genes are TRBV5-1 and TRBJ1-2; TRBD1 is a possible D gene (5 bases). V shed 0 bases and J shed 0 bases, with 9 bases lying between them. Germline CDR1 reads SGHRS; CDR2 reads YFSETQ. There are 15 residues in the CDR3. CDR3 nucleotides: TGCGCCAGCAGCTTGGGGGACTTAGCTAACTATGGCTACACCTTC. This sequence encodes CASSLGDLANYGYTF.

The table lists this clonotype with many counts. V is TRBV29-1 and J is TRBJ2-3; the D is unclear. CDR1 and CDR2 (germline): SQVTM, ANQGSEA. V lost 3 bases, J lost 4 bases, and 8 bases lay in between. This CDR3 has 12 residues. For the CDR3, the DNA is TGCAGCGTTGACGTCAGCGCAGATACGCAGTATTTT. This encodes CSVDVSADTQYF.

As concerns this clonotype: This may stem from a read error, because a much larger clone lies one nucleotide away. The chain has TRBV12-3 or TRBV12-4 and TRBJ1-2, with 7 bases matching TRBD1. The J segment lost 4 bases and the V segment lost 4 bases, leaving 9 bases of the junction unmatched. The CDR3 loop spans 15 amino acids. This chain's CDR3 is CASSSHSGGSYGYTF. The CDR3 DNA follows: TGTGCCAGCAGTTCCCATTCAGGGGGGAGCTATGGCTACACCTTC.

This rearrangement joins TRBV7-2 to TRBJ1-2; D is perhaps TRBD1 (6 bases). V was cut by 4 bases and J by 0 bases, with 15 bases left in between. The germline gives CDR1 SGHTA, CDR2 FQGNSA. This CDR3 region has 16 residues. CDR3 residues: CASSSHLDRANYGYTF. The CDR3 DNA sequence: TGTGCCAGCAGCTCGCATCTGGACAGAGCTAACTATGGCTACACCTTC.

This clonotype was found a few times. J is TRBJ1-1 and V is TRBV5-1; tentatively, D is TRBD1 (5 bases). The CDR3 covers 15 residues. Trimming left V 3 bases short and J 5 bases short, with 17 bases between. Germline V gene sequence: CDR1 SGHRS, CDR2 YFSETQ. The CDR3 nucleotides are TGCGCCAGCAGCTCCTCGGCAGGGAAGAGAACTGAAGCTTTCTTT. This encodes CASSSSAGKRTEAFF.

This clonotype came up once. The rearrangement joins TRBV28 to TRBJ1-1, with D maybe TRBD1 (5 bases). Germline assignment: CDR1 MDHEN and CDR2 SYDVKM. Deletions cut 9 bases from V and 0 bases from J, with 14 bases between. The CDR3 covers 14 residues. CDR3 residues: CASTKTVLNTEAFF. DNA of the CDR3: TGTGCCAGTACCAAGACAGTCCTGAACACTGAAGCTTTCTTT.

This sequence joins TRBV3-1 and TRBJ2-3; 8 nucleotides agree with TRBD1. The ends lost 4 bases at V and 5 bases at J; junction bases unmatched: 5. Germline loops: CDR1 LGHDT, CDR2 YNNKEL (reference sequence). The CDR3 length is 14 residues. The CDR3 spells CASSRGQGQDTQYF. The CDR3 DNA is TGTGCCAGCAGCCGAGGACAGGGCCAAGATACGCAGTATTTT.

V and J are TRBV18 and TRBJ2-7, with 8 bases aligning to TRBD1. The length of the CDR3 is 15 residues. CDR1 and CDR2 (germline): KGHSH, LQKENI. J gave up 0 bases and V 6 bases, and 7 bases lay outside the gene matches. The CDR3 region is CASSPGQDSSYEQYF. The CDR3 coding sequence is TGTGCCAGCTCCCCGGGACAGGATAGCTCCTACGAGCAGTACTTC.

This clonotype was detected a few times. CDR3 region: CASSLYGTGSTDTQYF. As DNA, the CDR3 is TGCGCCAGCAGCTTGTACGGGACTGGGAGCACAGATACGCAGTATTTT. The rearrangement links TRBV5-1 to TRBJ2-3; D is possibly TRBD2 (6 bases). The CDR3 has 16 residues. Germline loops: CDR1 SGHRS, CDR2 YFSETQ. Trimming took off 1 base at V and 0 bases at J, with 12 bases between the two ends.

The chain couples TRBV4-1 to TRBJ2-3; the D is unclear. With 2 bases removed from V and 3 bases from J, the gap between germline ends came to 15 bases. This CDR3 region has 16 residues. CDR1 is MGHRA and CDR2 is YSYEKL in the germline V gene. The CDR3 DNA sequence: TGCGCCAGCAGCCAAATCGACCTAATACATACAGATACGCAGTATTTT. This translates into CASSQIDLIHTDTQYF.

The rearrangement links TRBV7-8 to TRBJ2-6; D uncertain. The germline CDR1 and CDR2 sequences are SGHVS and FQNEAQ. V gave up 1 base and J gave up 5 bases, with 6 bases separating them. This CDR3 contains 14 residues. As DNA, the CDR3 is TGTGCCAGCAGCTTAGACATCTGGGCCAACGTCCTGACTTTC. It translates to CASSLDIWANVLTF.

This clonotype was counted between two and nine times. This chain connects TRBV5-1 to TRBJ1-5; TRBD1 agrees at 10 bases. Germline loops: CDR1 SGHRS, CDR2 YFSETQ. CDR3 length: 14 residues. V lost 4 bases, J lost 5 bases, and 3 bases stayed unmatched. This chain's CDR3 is CASSVGQGDQPQHF. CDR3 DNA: TGCGCCAGCAGCGTCGGACAGGGGGATCAGCCCCAGCATTTT.

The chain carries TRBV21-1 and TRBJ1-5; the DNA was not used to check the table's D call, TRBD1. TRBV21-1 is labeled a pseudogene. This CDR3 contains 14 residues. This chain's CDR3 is CAAGQGAPNQPQHF. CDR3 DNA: TGTGCCGCGGGGCAGGGCGCACCTAATCAGCCCCAGCATTTT.

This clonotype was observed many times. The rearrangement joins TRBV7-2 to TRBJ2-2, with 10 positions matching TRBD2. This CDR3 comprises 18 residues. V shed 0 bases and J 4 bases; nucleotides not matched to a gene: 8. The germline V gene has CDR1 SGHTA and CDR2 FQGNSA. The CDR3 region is CASSLAPSGGFFTGELFF. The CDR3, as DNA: TGTGCCAGCAGCTTAGCCCCTAGCGGGGGTTTTTTCACCGGGGAGCTGTTTTTT.

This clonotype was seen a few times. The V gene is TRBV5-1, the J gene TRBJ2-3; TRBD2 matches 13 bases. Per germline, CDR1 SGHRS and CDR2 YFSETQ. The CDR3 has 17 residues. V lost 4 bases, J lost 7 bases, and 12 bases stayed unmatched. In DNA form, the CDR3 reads TGCGCCAGCAGCGTCTCCGGGACTAGCGGGGATACTAATACGCAGTATTTT. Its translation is CASSVSGTSGDTNTQYF.

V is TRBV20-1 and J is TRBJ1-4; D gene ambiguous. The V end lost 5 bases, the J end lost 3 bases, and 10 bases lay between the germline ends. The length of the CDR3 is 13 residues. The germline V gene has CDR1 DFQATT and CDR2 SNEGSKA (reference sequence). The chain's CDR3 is CSASEIANEKLFF. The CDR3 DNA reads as TGCAGTGCTTCCGAGATCGCTAATGAAAAACTGTTTTTT.

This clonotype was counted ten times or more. The CDR3 spells CASSWRSGANVLTF. The CDR3 DNA reads TGCGCCAGCAGCTGGAGGAGTGGGGCCAACGTCCTGACTTTC. V usage is TRBV5-1 and J usage is TRBJ2-6; weak D call: TRBD2 (5 bases). The V end lost 3 bases, the J end lost 3 bases, and 7 bases lay between the germline ends. In germline, CDR1 is SGHRS, CDR2 YFSETQ. This CDR3 is built from 14 residues.

The CDR3 loop reads CSAPDRGGETQYF. In nucleotides, the CDR3 is TGCAGTGCTCCGGACAGGGGAGGAGAGACCCAGTACTTC. The genes are TRBV20-1 and TRBJ2-5; 9 bases are a match to TRBD1. The CDR3 loop spans 13 amino acids. V shed 5 bases, J shed 4 bases, and the junction held 5 bases outside the gene matches. Per the germline V gene, CDR1 is DFQATT and CDR2 is SNEGSKA (reference sequence).

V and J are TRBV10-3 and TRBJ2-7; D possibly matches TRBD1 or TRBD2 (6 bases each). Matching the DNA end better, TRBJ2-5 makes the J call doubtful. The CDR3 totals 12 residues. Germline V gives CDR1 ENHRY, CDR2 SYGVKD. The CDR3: CAMGAGQETQYF. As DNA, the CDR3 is TGTGCCATGGGGGCGGGACAAGAGACCCAGTACTTC.

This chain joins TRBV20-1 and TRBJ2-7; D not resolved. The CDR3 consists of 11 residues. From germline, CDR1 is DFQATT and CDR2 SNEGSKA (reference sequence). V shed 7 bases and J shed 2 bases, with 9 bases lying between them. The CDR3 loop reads CSVNGAYEQYF. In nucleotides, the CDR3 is TGCAGTGTTAATGGGGCCTACGAGCAGTACTTC.

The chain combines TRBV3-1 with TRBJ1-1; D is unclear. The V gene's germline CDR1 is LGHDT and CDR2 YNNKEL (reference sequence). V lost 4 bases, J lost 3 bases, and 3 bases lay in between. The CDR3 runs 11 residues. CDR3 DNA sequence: TGTGCCAGCAGCCTGGACACTGAAGCTTTCTTT. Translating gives CASSLDTEAFF.

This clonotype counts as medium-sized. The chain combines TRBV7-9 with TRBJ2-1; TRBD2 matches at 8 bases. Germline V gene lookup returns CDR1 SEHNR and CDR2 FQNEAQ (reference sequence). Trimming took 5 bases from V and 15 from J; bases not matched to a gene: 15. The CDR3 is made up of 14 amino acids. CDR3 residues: CASSPDRGGVFGFF. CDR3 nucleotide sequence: TGTGCCAGCAGCCCAGATCGGGGGGGGGTCTTCGGGTTCTTC.